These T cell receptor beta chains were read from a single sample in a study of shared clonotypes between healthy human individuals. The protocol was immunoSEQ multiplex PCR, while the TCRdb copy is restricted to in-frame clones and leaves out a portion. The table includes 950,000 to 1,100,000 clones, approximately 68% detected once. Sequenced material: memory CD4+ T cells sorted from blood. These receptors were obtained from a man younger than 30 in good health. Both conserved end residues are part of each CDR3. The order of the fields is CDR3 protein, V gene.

cdr3_aa: CASSLGPTGELFF
v_call: TRBV5-4

cdr3_aa: CASSPPDRGKGNTIYF
v_call: TRBV5-6

cdr3_aa: CASSFSVNSPLHF
v_call: TRBV7-8

cdr3_aa: CASSLEQGKDGYTF
v_call: TRBV7-6

cdr3_aa: CASTSGANTGELFF
v_call: TRBV2

cdr3_aa: CASSPGTSGFTDTQYF
v_call: TRBV5-4

cdr3_aa: CAWTYSRGVFQYF
v_call: TRBV30

cdr3_aa: CASSLGEKLFF
v_call: TRBV5-1

cdr3_aa: CASSLAQGASNEKLFF
v_call: TRBV7-2

cdr3_aa: CASSPTGTKNIQYF
v_call: TRBV2

cdr3_aa: CASSLSGQGAFTEAFF
v_call: TRBV13

cdr3_aa: CASSSETVDGYTF
v_call: TRBV7-9

cdr3_aa: CATAQGGPVNTEAFF
v_call: TRBV19

cdr3_aa: CASSLRDSGISYNEQFF
v_call: TRBV11-2

cdr3_aa: CASSPRAGGEYNEQFF
v_call: TRBV18

cdr3_aa: CSVKAGAYNEQFF
v_call: TRBV29-1

cdr3_aa: CASRTGTLNTGELFF
v_call: TRBV6-5

cdr3_aa: CASSPVEGLNTEAFF
v_call: TRBV28

cdr3_aa: CASSLTQLAGVQETQYF
v_call: TRBV7-3

cdr3_aa: CASSTADRLNQPQHF
v_call: TRBV19

cdr3_aa: CASSRQGGTEAFF
v_call: TRBV6-6

cdr3_aa: CASSLAAGGTSYNEQFF
v_call: TRBV5-1

cdr3_aa: CASSAGTGGYNEQFF
v_call: TRBV10-1

cdr3_aa: CASTKDRGQGYTF
v_call: TRBV10-2

cdr3_aa: CASSLADWGQVYEQYF
v_call: TRBV5-1

cdr3_aa: CASSFLGQGSSTDTQYF
v_call: TRBV5-5

cdr3_aa: CASSPRQGRNTEAFF
v_call: TRBV6-1

cdr3_aa: CASSRTGDGTNEKLFF
v_call: TRBV2

cdr3_aa: CASRAGGTDTQYF
v_call: TRBV19

cdr3_aa: CASSPQGFGTDTQYF
v_call: TRBV7-2

cdr3_aa: CASSATSGGGEQYF
v_call: TRBV10-1

cdr3_aa: CASSLGSAGTNTGELFF
v_call: TRBV5-4

cdr3_aa: CASSLAGRTYEQYF
v_call: TRBV11-3

cdr3_aa: CASSVGFLYTEAFF
v_call: TRBV9

cdr3_aa: CASSSNRGGRAKNIQYF
v_call: TRBV5-6

cdr3_aa: CASSLGPGEETQYF
v_call: TRBV7-2

cdr3_aa: CASREYRVVASRGDQPQHF
v_call: TRBV6-1

cdr3_aa: CASSRGGHQETQYF
v_call: TRBV5-4

cdr3_aa: CASSPRASGYTGELFF
v_call: TRBV9